The 13 T cell receptor beta chains below all came from one sample that was sequenced in a study of T cells after posttransplantation cyclophosphamide. Method: immunoSEQ multiplex PCR; TCRdb's copy keeps in-frame clones and lacks some. The sample contains approximately 45,000 clones, almost 95% of which appear only once. Sequencing was performed on PBMCs. These receptors originate from a woman in her fifties or sixties in good health and a related stem cell transplant donor.

The rearrangement uses TRBV19 and TRBJ1-5, with 7 bases aligning to TRBD1. The CDR3 loop spans 16 amino acids. The V gene's germline CDR1 is LNHDA and CDR2 SQIVND (reference sequence). The V segment lost 5 bases and the J segment 2 bases; nucleotides outside the gene matches: 9. CDR3 amino acids: CASSADTGERNQPQHF. DNA for the CDR3: TGTGCCAGTAGTGCAGATACAGGGGAACGCAATCAGCCCCAGCATTTT.

The J gene is TRBJ1-2, the V gene TRBV2; TRBD1 is a possible D gene (5 bases). Germline V gene data show CDR1 as SNHLY and CDR2 as FYNNEI. The CDR3 is 13 residues long. The germline V and J ends were trimmed by 7 bases and 1 base, with 10 bases remaining between them. CDR3 residues: CASTKGLNYGYTF. Written as DNA, the CDR3 is TGTGCCAGCACCAAGGGACTTAACTATGGCTACACCTTC.

V usage is TRBV5-4 and J usage is TRBJ2-1, with 11 positions matching TRBD2. Germline CDR1 is SGHNT and CDR2 is YYREEE (reference sequence). This CDR3 comprises 15 residues. The V and J ends lost 5 bases and 3 bases, in that order; junction bases with no gene match: 4. DNA of the CDR3: TGTGCCAGCAGACAACTAGCGGGAGACTACAATGAGCAGTTCTTC. Encoded protein: CASRQLAGDYNEQFF.

The chain carries TRBV6-1 and TRBJ1-4; D perhaps matches TRBD1 (5 bases). This CDR3 is built from 15 residues. Trimming shortened V by 8 bases and J by 8 bases, and 21 bases separated the two germline ends. Germline CDR1 reads MNHNS; CDR2 reads SASEGT. In DNA, the CDR3 is TGTGCCAGCGGCCAAAGACAGCCTACTGGAGAAAAACTGTTTTTT. Encoded protein: CASGQRQPTGEKLFF.

This sequence joins TRBV28 and TRBJ2-5, with 8 bases that match TRBD2. V gave up 9 bases and J gave up 5 bases; unmatched junction bases: 11. CDR1 is MDHEN, CDR2 SYDVKM, per germline. There are 14 residues in the CDR3. The CDR3 DNA follows: TGTGCCAGTCTATCGGGAGGGCCGATGGAGACCCAGTACTTC. The encoded protein is CASLSGGPMETQYF.

The chain joins TRBV6-5 to TRBJ1-2, with 8 nucleotides matching TRBD1. The CDR3 contains 11 residues. CDR1 and CDR2 from the germline V gene are MNHEY and SVGAGI. J was trimmed by 8 bases and V by 7 bases; bases with no gene match: 3. The chain's CDR3 is CASTRGQGYTF. DNA of the CDR3: TGTGCCAGCACCAGGGGGCAAGGCTACACCTTC.

V and J are TRBV9 and TRBJ1-5; a possible D gene is TRBD1 (5 bases). Trimming pared 4 bases from V and 0 bases from J, leaving 11 bases between. The CDR3 length is 15 residues. Looked up from germline, CDR1 is SGDLS and CDR2 is YYNGEE. In DNA, the CDR3 is TGTGCCAGCAGCCGGGACGGGGGTAGCAATCAGCCCCAGCATTTT. It yields the protein CASSRDGGSNQPQHF.

This chain connects TRBV27 to TRBJ2-1; 11 bases are a match to TRBD2. Trimming removed 5 bases from V and 6 bases from J; junction bases left unmatched: 6. This CDR3 comprises 15 residues. Germline CDR1 is MNHEY and CDR2 is SMNVEV (reference sequence). CDR3 protein: CASSLGTSGFNEQFF. The CDR3 nucleotides are TGTGCCAGCAGTCTAGGGACTAGCGGTTTCAATGAGCAGTTCTTC.

To note about this clone: An end of the junction does not agree with germline; a read error may underlie this. This CDR3 is also generated by other DNA sequences in the sample. The V and J genes are TRBV2 and TRBJ1-5, with 7 bases that match TRBD1. The germline V gene encodes CDR1 SNHLY and CDR2 FYNNEI. The CDR3 runs 16 residues. CDR3 sequence: CASSRETGTSNQPQHF. CDR3 DNA: TGTGCCAGCAGTCGAGAGACAGGGACCAGCAATCAGCCCCAGCACTTT.

V gene TRBV7-2 combines with J gene TRBJ2-2, with D possibly matching TRBD1 (6 bases). The V end lost 7 bases, the J end lost 6 bases, and 15 bases lay between the germline ends. Germline V gene data show CDR1 as SGHTA and CDR2 as FQGNSA. The CDR3 has 14 residues. CDR3 in DNA: TGTGCCAGCAACCTTGCGGCAGGGGCCGGGGAGCTGTTTTTT. Protein sequence: CASNLAAGAGELFF.

The chain recombines TRBV19 with TRBJ1-2, with D tentatively TRBD1 (5 bases). The CDR3 totals 11 residues. V was pared by 9 bases and J by 6 bases, with 11 bases between. CDR1 LNHDA and CDR2 SQIVND come from the germline V gene (reference sequence). For the CDR3, the DNA is TGTGCCAGCCAACTACAGGATGGCTACACCTTC. It translates to CASQLQDGYTF.

This chain uses TRBV9 with TRBJ2-1; the match to TRBD2 covers 12 bases. Germline V gene data show CDR1 as SGDLS and CDR2 as YYNGEE. After removal of 2 bases from V and 5 bases from J, the junction contained 5 bases not matched to a gene. CDR3 length: 16 residues. In nucleotides, the CDR3 is TGTGCCAGCAGCGTCCAACTAGCGGGAGGCCACAATGAGCAGTTCTTC. This gives the protein CASSVQLAGGHNEQFF.

The chain links TRBV19 to TRBJ1-2; the D gene is possibly TRBD1 (5 bases). Germline V lookup: CDR1 LNHDA, CDR2 SQIVND (reference sequence). The germline V and J ends were trimmed by 5 bases and 6 bases, with 19 bases remaining between them. This CDR3 is 15 amino acids long. CDR3 loop: CASSPSSEGADGYTF. Here the CDR3 DNA reads TGTGCCAGTAGTCCCTCCTCTGAAGGGGCGGATGGCTACACCTTC.